This paragraph reports one T cell receptor beta chain. As yet, its antigen is unknown. The CDR3 length is 15 residues. Trimming took 4 bases from V and 7 from J; bases not matched to a gene: 8. Germline CDR1 SNHLY, CDR2 FYNNEI. This specimen belongs to a study of cytomegalovirus exposure and HLA in healthy donors. Study conclusions and caveats: Within a later analysis, the majority of CMV-associated TCR beta chains appeared HLA-restricted.

60 Vbeta and 13 Jbeta primers were used in PCR. As originally analysed: It was a later analysis that counted approximately 81 million unique TCR beta chains, of which some 9.9 million were shared. Sequenced by immunoSEQ multiplex PCR; TCRdb stores in-frame clones only, minus some. V and J calls and clone size follow that table, whereas D and trimming were derived from the DNA. The table shows about 85,000 clones, with around 80% occurring only once. The TCR originated in a woman in her forties or fifties in good health and CMV-seropositive. Material: PBMCs. V is TRBV2 and J is TRBJ2-2; 8 bases are a match to TRBD1. CDR3 in amino acids: CASSAQQGAGGELFF. CDR3 nucleotides: TGTGCCAGCAGTGCACAGCAGGGGGCAGGCGGGGAGCTGTTTTTT.